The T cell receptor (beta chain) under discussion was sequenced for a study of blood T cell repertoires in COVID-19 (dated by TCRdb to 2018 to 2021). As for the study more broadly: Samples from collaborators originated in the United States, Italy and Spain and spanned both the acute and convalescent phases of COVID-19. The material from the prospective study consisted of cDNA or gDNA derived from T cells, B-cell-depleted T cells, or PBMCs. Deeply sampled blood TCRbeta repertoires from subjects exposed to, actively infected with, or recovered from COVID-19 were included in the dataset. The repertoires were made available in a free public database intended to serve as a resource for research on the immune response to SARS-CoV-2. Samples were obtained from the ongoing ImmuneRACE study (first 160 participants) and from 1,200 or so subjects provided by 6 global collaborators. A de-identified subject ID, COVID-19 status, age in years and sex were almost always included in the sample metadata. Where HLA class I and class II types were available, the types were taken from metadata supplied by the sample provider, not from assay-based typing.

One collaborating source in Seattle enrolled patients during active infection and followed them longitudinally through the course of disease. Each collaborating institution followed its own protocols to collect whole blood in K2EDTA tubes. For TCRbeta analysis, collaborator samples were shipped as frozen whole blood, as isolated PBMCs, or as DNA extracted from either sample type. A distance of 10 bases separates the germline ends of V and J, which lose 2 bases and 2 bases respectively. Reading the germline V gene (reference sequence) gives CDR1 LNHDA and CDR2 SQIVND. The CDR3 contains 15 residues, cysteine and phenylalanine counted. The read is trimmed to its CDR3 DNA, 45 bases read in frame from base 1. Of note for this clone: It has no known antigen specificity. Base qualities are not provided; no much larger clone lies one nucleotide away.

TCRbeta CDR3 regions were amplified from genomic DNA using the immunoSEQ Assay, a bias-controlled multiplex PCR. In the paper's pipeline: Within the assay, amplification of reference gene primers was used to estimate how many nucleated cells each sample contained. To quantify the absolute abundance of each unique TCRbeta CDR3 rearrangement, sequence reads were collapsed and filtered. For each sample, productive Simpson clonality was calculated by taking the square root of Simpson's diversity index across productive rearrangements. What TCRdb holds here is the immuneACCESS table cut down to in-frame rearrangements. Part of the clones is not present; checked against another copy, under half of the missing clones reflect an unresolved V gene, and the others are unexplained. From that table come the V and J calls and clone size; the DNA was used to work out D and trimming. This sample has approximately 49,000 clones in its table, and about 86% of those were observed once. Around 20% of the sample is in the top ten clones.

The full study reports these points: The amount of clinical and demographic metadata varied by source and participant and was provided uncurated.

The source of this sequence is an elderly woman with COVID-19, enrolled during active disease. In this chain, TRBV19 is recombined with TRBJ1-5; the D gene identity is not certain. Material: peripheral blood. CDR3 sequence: CASSILVLGNQPQHF. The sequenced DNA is TGTGCCAGTAGTATACTAGTTTTGGGCAATCAGCCCCAGCATTTT.